This paragraph covers one T cell receptor beta chain sequence. The antigen is not known. The V end lost 2 bases, the J end lost 1 base, and 14 bases lay between the germline ends. This CDR3 region has 16 residues. Germline CDR1 reads KGHSH; CDR2 reads LQKENI. Indicated time point: blood 2 weeks post-SBRT. Treatment here: 15 Gy SBRT to primary tumor, nephrectomy 4 weeks later. These data are taken from a study of radiation and T cells in renal cell carcinoma. General study results and limits: Without pretreatment biopsies, baseline tumor clonotype presence was undetermined.

The data were produced by immunoSEQ multiplex PCR, yet TCRdb's version contains in-frame clones alone and is incomplete. This repertoire shows 100,000 to 150,000 clones, more than 75% found once; its top ten account for 4.5% to 7.5%. The clonotype was recovered from a woman aged 65 to 85 with renal cell carcinoma. The starting material was blood, obtained from a patient whose treatment included radiotherapy and nephrectomy. The gene calls are TRBV18 and TRBJ1-1, with a weak D call TRBD1 (5 bases). CDR3 in DNA: TGTGCCAGCTCACCAGTACAGACCGGGGCGAACACTGAAGCTTTCTTT. Its translation is CASSPVQTGANTEAFF.